These T cell receptor beta chains were read from a single sample in a study of T cell responses to AZD1222 COVID-19 vaccine. The method was immunoSEQ multiplex PCR; TCRdb's version includes in-frame clones alone and lacks a portion of them. Of under 200,000 clones listed, approximately 94% are singletons. The starting material was peripheral blood, obtained 28 days after the second dose of the MenACWY control vaccine. Source of these receptors: an adult who received the MenACWY meningococcal vaccine as a control. Both conserved end residues are part of each CDR3. The order of the fields is V gene, J gene, CDR3 protein.

TRBV11-3	TRBJ1-2	CASSPRAGVTYGYTF
TRBV6-1	TRBJ1-2	CASSETRGSNGYTF
TRBV24-1	TRBJ2-1	CATSDLETGSGRHEQFF
TRBV6-5	TRBJ2-7	CASSRGPSYEQYF
TRBV9	TRBJ2-1	CASSARGYRTSPAGAGTYNEQFF
TRBV6-2/TRBV6-3	TRBJ2-2	CASSYAGTSSKGELFF
TRBV21-1	TRBJ2-4	CASSDGNSGFAKNIQYF
TRBV5-1	TRBJ1-1	CASSLEAGGTAAFF
TRBV12-3/TRBV12-4	TRBJ2-7	CASRKGTVYEQYF
TRBV6-2/TRBV6-3	TRBJ2-2	CASSLSGSGVGELFF
TRBV30	TRBJ1-4	CAWSVLKGRGNEKLFF
TRBV5-1	TRBJ2-4	CASSLTASGSGDIQYF
TRBV28	TRBJ1-5	CASSLSRAGDQPQHF
TRBV28	TRBJ1-6	CASSLTTVTPLHF
TRBV3-1/TRBV3-2	TRBJ1-3	CASSQGTSGNTIYF
TRBV10-3	TRBJ2-3	CAISVAGGTDTQYF
TRBV5-4	TRBJ2-7	CASSPALGLAGVGEQYF
TRBV6-6	TRBJ1-5	CASQGISNQPQHF
TRBV9	TRBJ1-2	CASKSPGQENYGYTF
TRBV19	TRBJ2-1	CASSIDLLF
TRBV6-2/TRBV6-3	TRBJ1-3	CASSYSFPGNTIYF
TRBV7-9	TRBJ2-7	CASSFRDRAYEQYF
TRBV6-2/TRBV6-3	TRBJ1-1	CASSYSIVGNTEAFF
TRBV6-4	TRBJ1-1	CASSDRTDRAFF
TRBV5-1	TRBJ2-7	CASSPAASEQYF
TRBV27	TRBJ1-5	CASSRRLGNQPQHF
TRBV28	TRBJ1-1	CASRAGGPRTEAFF
TRBV9	TRBJ2-1	CASSVALASSYNEQFF
TRBV30	TRBJ2-7	CAWSANDRPSYEQYF